The 6 T cell receptor beta chains in this list originate from one sample, sequenced in a study of blood T cell repertoires in COVID-19. Clones were read by immunoSEQ multiplex PCR, and TCRdb kept only the in-frame ones, dropping some. The table includes about 56,000 clones, roughly 84% detected once. Sequencing was carried out using peripheral blood. All receptors come from a man in his 60s with COVID-19, enrolled during active disease.

As to this clone: Different DNA sequences within this sample yield the same CDR3. The genes are TRBV19 and TRBJ1-1; D is unresolved. V dropped 4 bases and J dropped 1 base, with 4 bases sitting between them. Germline CDR1 LNHDA, CDR2 SQIVND (reference sequence). This CDR3 has 12 residues. As DNA, the CDR3 is TGTGCCAGTAGTACGGGGAACACTGAAGCTTTCTTT. This gives the protein CASSTGNTEAFF.

The chain joins TRBV27 to TRBJ2-7, with 12 positions matching TRBD1. Germline V lookup: CDR1 MNHEY, CDR2 SMNVEV (reference sequence). V shed 6 bases, J shed 1 base, and the junction held 7 bases outside the gene matches. CDR3 length equals 16 residues. The CDR3 loop is CASSKGGQGASYEQYF. The CDR3 DNA is TGTGCCAGCAGCAAAGGGGGACAGGGGGCTTCCTACGAGCAGTACTTC.

The chain uses TRBV24-1 and TRBJ2-5, with no clear D. This CDR3 is built from 16 residues. Trimming removed 3 bases at V and 7 bases at J, with 20 bases between. Germline CDR1 reads KGHDR; CDR2 reads SFDVKD. CDR3 amino acids: CATSDPPGIGPGTQYF. CDR3 bases: TGTGCCACCAGTGATCCTCCCGGAATAGGCCCAGGGACCCAGTACTTC.

This chain links TRBV18 with TRBJ2-7, with 11 bases lining up with TRBD1. CDR1 is KGHSH, CDR2 LQKENI, per germline. The trim removed 6 bases at V and 0 bases at J, leaving 4 bases unmatched. This CDR3 is 15 amino acids long. In nucleotides, the CDR3 is TGTGCCAGCTCGCCCGGGACAGGGGGCTCCTACGAGCAGTACTTC. This encodes CASSPGTGGSYEQYF.

The chain joins TRBV12-3 or TRBV12-4 to TRBJ1-2, with no clear D. The CDR3 runs 12 residues. Between the trimmed V and J ends, which lost 6 bases and 4 bases, there was a span of 9 bases. CDR3 in DNA: TGTGCCAGCAGCTCAGACACCTATGGCTACACCTTC. Its translation: CASSSDTYGYTF.

The chain has TRBV2 and TRBJ1-5, with D hard to call. V lost 8 bases and J 3 bases, leaving 17 bases between the germline ends. The CDR3 length is 15 residues. Per germline, CDR1 SNHLY and CDR2 FYNNEI. CDR3 coding DNA: TGTGCCAGCGGTAGGGAGGGAACAGACAATCAGCCCCAGCATTTT. The encoded protein is CASGREGTDNQPQHF.